The 24 T cell receptor beta chains below all came from one sample that was sequenced in a study of shared T cell receptors in the human thymus. Clones were sequenced by immunoSEQ multiplex PCR, and TCRdb holds only the in-frame ones, with some missing. The sample holds 700,000 to 750,000 clones, roughly 85% seen once. These data were also filed under a second study, of human thymus T cells.

Sequencing was performed on thymocytes. These receptors were obtained from a girl under three years old with a congenital heart defect.

About this clone: Within the sample, other DNA sequences also encode this same CDR3. V and J are TRBV28 and TRBJ2-3; 9 nucleotides align to TRBD2. The CDR3 loop spans 22 amino acids. The trim removed 6 bases at V and 0 bases at J, leaving 25 bases unmatched. CDR1 MDHEN and CDR2 SYDVKM come from the germline V gene. CDR3 bases: TGTGCCAGCAGCCCCGAGGTTGGGAGCGGGGGGACACACTCAATAAGCACAGATACGCAGTATTTT. Translating it yields CASSPEVGSGGTHSISTDTQYF.

J is TRBJ1-3 and V is TRBV19, with 9 bases that match TRBD1. The CDR3 extends over 15 amino acids. The germline CDR1 and CDR2 sequences are LNHDA and SQIVND (reference sequence). After removal of 5 bases from V and 6 bases from J, the junction contained 8 bases not matched to a gene. CDR3 sequence reads: CASSLRTGAKNTIYF. As DNA, the CDR3 is TGTGCCAGTAGTCTCCGGACAGGGGCAAAAAACACCATATATTTT.

The chain carries TRBV4-3 and TRBJ2-2, with TRBD1 matching 7 bases. This CDR3 has 20 amino acids. CDR1 and CDR2 from the germline V gene are LGHNA and YSLEER. V lost 3 bases and J lost 1; bases outside the gene matches: 17. The CDR3 DNA is TGCGCCAGCAGCCATCACGTGGACAGGAGCCTCAATATGAACACCGGGGAGCTGTTTTTT. This encodes CASSHHVDRSLNMNTGELFF.

Comment on this clone: The same CDR3 is also encoded by other DNA sequences in this sample. The V gene is TRBV28, the J gene TRBJ1-3; unclear D gene. V was clipped by 6 bases and J by 4 bases, with 7 bases between them. The germline V gene encodes CDR1 MDHEN and CDR2 SYDVKM. This CDR3 has 12 residues. DNA of the CDR3: TGTGCCAGCAGCCCCCCAGGAAACACCATATATTTT. Translating it yields CASSPPGNTIYF. The full variable domain, rest sourced from reference TRBV28 and TRBJ1-3, is DVKVTQSSRYLVKRTGEKVFLECVQDMDHENMFWYRQDPGLGLRLIYFSYDVKMKEKGDIPEGYSVSREKKERFSLILESASTNQTSMYLCASSPPGNTIYFGEGSWLTVV.

J is TRBJ2-5 and V is TRBV4-1; 7 bases are a match to TRBD1. The V and J ends lost 4 bases and 5 bases, in that order; junction bases with no gene match: 10. Germline V gene lookup returns CDR1 MGHRA and CDR2 YSYEKL. There are 15 residues in the CDR3. CDR3 nucleotide sequence: TGCGCCAGCAGCCCGGGACAGCTCCGATGGGAGACCCAGTACTTC. Its translation is CASSPGQLRWETQYF.

The chain couples TRBV11-3 to TRBJ2-1, with D perhaps matching TRBD2 (6 bases). Trimming shortened V by 5 bases and J by 8 bases, and 19 bases separated the two germline ends. The CDR3 length is 15 residues. CDR1 is SGHNT and CDR2 is YENEEA in the germline V gene. The CDR3 sequence: CASSPSGGLWDEQFF. DNA for the CDR3: TGTGCCAGCAGCCCAAGTGGAGGGCTCTGGGATGAGCAGTTCTTC.

The genes are TRBV19 and TRBJ1-1; D possibly corresponds to TRBD1 (5 bases). The CDR3 loop spans 16 amino acids. Trimming cost V 1 base and J 4 bases, with 16 bases left between them. Germline V gene data show CDR1 as LNHDA and CDR2 as SQIVND (reference sequence). The CDR3 protein is CASSIVPGREGTEAFF. In DNA form, the CDR3 reads TGTGCCAGTAGTATAGTCCCCGGCAGGGAGGGCACTGAAGCTTTCTTT.

The V gene is TRBV28, the J gene TRBJ2-6; perhaps TRBD2 as D (5 bases). Trimming pared 3 bases from V and 0 bases from J, leaving 12 bases between. This CDR3 contains 17 residues. Germline lookup yields CDR1 MDHEN and CDR2 SYDVKM. In DNA form, the CDR3 reads TGTGCCAGCAGTTTTGTCGGGGAGAGCTCTGGGGCCAACGTCCTGACTTTC. Amino acid sequence: CASSFVGESSGANVLTF. The full variable domain, completed using reference TRBV28 and TRBJ2-6, is DVKVTQSSRYLVKRTGEKVFLECVQDMDHENMFWYRQDPGLGLRLIYFSYDVKMKEKGDIPEGYSVSREKKERFSLILESASTNQTSMYLCASSFVGESSGANVLTFGAGSRLTVL.

The chain is built from TRBV5-5 and TRBJ2-5, with 8 nucleotides matching TRBD2. Trimming at V came to 1 base and at J to 3 bases, leaving 5 bases not matched to a gene. CDR3 length: 15 residues. CDR1 and CDR2 from the germline V gene are SGHKS and YYEKEE (reference sequence). CDR3 sequence: CASSLCLAGEETQYF. The CDR3 nucleotides are TGTGCCAGCAGCTTGTGTCTAGCGGGCGAAGAGACCCAGTACTTC.

This clone has just one count. The chain couples TRBV2 to TRBJ2-3, with 9 bases aligning to TRBD2. V was pared by 2 bases and J by 6 bases, with 9 bases of the junction left unmatched. The CDR3 has 16 amino acids. Germline CDR1 SNHLY, CDR2 FYNNEI. CDR3 in amino acids: CASSEYSGGYRDTQYF. CDR3 nucleotides: TGTGCCAGCAGTGAATATAGCGGGGGATACCGGGATACGCAGTATTTT.

The chain has TRBV19 and TRBJ1-2; unclear D gene. Germline CDR1 reads LNHDA; CDR2 reads SQIVND (reference sequence). V dropped 5 bases and J dropped 2 bases, with 6 bases sitting between them. This CDR3 is built from 12 residues. CDR3 region: CASSDGNYGYTF. For the CDR3, the DNA is TGTGCCAGTAGTGACGGGAACTATGGCTACACCTTC.

The chain couples TRBV2 to TRBJ1-5, with 8 bases matching TRBD1. This CDR3 has 21 residues. After removal of 4 bases from V and 0 bases from J, the junction contained 20 bases not matched to a gene. Germline loops: CDR1 SNHLY, CDR2 FYNNEI. As DNA, the CDR3 is TGTGCCAGCAGTGTAAGGACAGGGAATAAAGGAGGCCTTTATAGCAATCAGCCCCAGCATTTT. Protein: CASSVRTGNKGGLYSNQPQHF.

V gene TRBV9 combines with J gene TRBJ1-5; D is undetermined. From germline, CDR1 is SGDLS and CDR2 YYNGEE. The ends were cut back, 0 bases at V and 3 bases at J, with 7 bases in the middle. The CDR3 is made up of 14 amino acids. The CDR3 DNA follows: TGTGCCAGCAGCGTAGGGCAGTCCAATCAGCCCCAGCATTTT. Translated: CASSVGQSNQPQHF.

The chain joins TRBV28 to TRBJ1-2; perhaps TRBD1 as D (5 bases). The V and J ends lost 3 bases and 4 bases respectively, with 9 bases between them. The CDR3 totals 13 residues. Germline CDR1 MDHEN, CDR2 SYDVKM. This chain's CDR3 is CASSFGGGYGYTF. In DNA form, the CDR3 reads TGTGCCAGCAGTTTTGGCGGGGGCTATGGCTACACCTTC.

This clone was seen a handful of times. The chain combines TRBV5-5 with TRBJ1-2; TRBD1 might be the D (5 bases). CDR1 is SGHKS and CDR2 is YYEKEE in the germline V gene (reference sequence). The CDR3 length is 13 residues. Trimming shortened V by 0 bases and J by 3 bases, and 6 bases separated the two germline ends. The CDR3 protein is CASSLDRHYGYTF. DNA of the CDR3: TGTGCCAGCAGCTTGGACAGGCACTATGGCTACACCTTC.

This chain joins TRBV4-2 and TRBJ1-2; a possible D gene is TRBD1 (5 bases). The V gene lost 1 base and the J gene lost 1 base, with 16 bases spanning the gap. The CDR3 is 17 amino acids. Germline CDR1 and CDR2: LGHNA and YNFKEQ. CDR3 nucleotide sequence: TGTGCCAGCAGCCAAGGGGGTGGCAGGGCGCATAACTATGGCTACACCTTC. It codes for CASSQGGGRAHNYGYTF.

The chain combines TRBV10-1 with TRBJ2-5, with 8 bases matching TRBD1. With the DNA end fitting TRBJ2-7 better, the J assignment may be wrong. CDR1 and CDR2 (germline): WNHNN, SYGVQD (reference sequence). The CDR3 runs 17 residues. CDR3 amino acids: CASSERSQGASPYEQYF. The CDR3 DNA follows: TGCGCCAGCAGTGAGCGGAGCCAGGGGGCAAGTCCCTACGAGCAGTACTTC.

The J gene is TRBJ2-1, the V gene TRBV6-1; tentatively, D is TRBD2 (7 bases). In germline, CDR1 is MNHNS, CDR2 SASEGT. The ends were cut back, 1 base at V and 3 bases at J, with 25 bases in the middle. This CDR3 region has 20 residues. CDR3 loop: CASSEGEGGVFRGCYNEQFF. The CDR3 nucleotides are TGTGCCAGCAGTGAAGGGGAGGGGGGGGTGTTTCGGGGGTGCTACAATGAGCAGTTCTTC.

V is TRBV7-8 and J is TRBJ1-2, with D tentatively TRBD1 (6 bases). V was clipped by 3 bases and J by 8 bases, with 16 bases between them. Germline-derived CDR1 and CDR2 are SGHVS and FQNEAQ. The CDR3 totals 14 residues. CDR3: CASSFQQNRDGYTF. CDR3 DNA sequence: TGTGCCAGCAGCTTCCAACAAAACAGGGACGGCTACACCTTC.

This chain links TRBV6-1 with TRBJ2-7; D gene ambiguous. CDR1 and CDR2 from the germline V gene are MNHNS and SASEGT. The V gene lost 3 bases and the J gene lost 2 bases, with 11 bases spanning the gap. This CDR3 has 14 amino acids. DNA for the CDR3: TGTGCCAGCAGTGACGGGTTATCCCCCTACGAGCAGTACTTC. Amino acid sequence: CASSDGLSPYEQYF.

The V gene is TRBV29-1, the J gene TRBJ1-1; maybe TRBD1 (6 bases). The CDR3 sequence is 12 residues long. V lost 7 bases, J lost 2 bases, and 11 bases lay in between. CDR1 is SQVTM, CDR2 ANQGSEA, per germline. As DNA, the CDR3 is TGCAGCGGCGGACAGATCAACACTGAAGCTTTCTTT. It specifies CSGGQINTEAFF. Together with reference TRBV29-1 and TRBJ1-1, the CDR3 gives the full variable domain: SAVISQKPSRDICQRGTSLTIQCQVDSQVTMMFWYRQQPGQSLTLIATANQGSEATYESGFVIDKFPISRPNLTFSTLTVSNMSPEDSSIYLCSGGQINTEAFFGQGTRLTVV.

The V gene is TRBV5-1, the J gene TRBJ1-1, with TRBD1 matching over 8 bases. The germline gives CDR1 SGHRS, CDR2 YFSETQ. This CDR3 has 16 residues. V trimming: 4 bases; J trimming: 1 base; junction bases outside the gene matches: 9. The CDR3 DNA reads as TGCGCCAGCAGCGACCGGGACAGGCATCCGAACACTGAAGCTTTCTTT. This sequence encodes CASSDRDRHPNTEAFF.

The chain links TRBV7-9 to TRBJ2-5; no reliable D call. The CDR3 extends over 13 amino acids. V was shortened by 5 bases and J by 8 bases, with 15 bases between the two germline ends. Germline assignment: CDR1 SEHNR and CDR2 FQNEAQ (reference sequence). The CDR3 loop reads CASSPVVLATQYF. In DNA form, the CDR3 reads TGTGCCAGCAGCCCTGTCGTTTTAGCCACCCAGTACTTC. Using reference TRBV7-9 and TRBJ2-5 for the parts outside the CDR3, the full variable domain is DTGVSQNPRHKITKRGQNVTFRCDPISEHNRLYWYRQTLGQGPEFLTYFQNEAQLEKSRLLSDRFSAERPKGSFSTLEIQRTEQGDSAMYLCASSPVVLATQYFGPGTRLLVL.

The CDR3: CSVEKGAWENEQFF. Here the CDR3 DNA reads TGCAGCGTGGAGAAAGGGGCCTGGGAAAATGAGCAGTTCTTC. The rearrangement joins TRBV29-1 to TRBJ2-1; weak D call: TRBD1 (5 bases). In germline, CDR1 is SQVTM, CDR2 ANQGSEA. CDR3 size: 14 residues. V lost 6 bases and J 7 bases, leaving 19 bases between the germline ends.